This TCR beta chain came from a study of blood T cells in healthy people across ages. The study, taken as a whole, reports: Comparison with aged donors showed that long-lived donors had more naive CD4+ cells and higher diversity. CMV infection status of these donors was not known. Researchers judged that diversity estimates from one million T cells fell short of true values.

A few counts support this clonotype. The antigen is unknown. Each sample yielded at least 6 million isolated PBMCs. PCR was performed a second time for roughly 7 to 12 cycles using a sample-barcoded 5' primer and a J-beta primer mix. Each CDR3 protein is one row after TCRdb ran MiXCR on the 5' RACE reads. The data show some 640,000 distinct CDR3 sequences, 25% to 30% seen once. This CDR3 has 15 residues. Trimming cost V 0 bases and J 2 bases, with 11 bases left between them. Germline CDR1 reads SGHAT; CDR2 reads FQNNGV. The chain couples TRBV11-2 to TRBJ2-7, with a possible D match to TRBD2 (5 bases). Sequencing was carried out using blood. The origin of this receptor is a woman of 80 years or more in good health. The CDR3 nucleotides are TGTGCCAGCAGCTTAGAGGCGGGCCTCACCTACGAGCAGTACTTC. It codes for CASSLEAGLTYEQYF.